This T cell receptor (beta chain) comes out of a study of blood T cell repertoires in COVID-19. Study context: T cells, B-cell-depleted T cells, or PBMCs supplied cDNA or gDNA.

V shed 1 base and J shed 4 bases, with 26 bases lying between them. This CDR3 region has 19 residues. Germline CDR1 SGHKS, CDR2 YYEKEE (reference sequence). Sequencing was performed with immunoSEQ multiplex PCR; in TCRdb, only in-frame clones are kept and a portion is missing. In the table there are under 100,000 clones, around nine tenths of which are singletons. The V call is TRBV5-5, the J call TRBJ1-1; tentatively, D is TRBD1 (6 bases). Source material: peripheral blood. The TCR originated in an older woman with acute or convalescent COVID-19. CDR3 protein: CASSLSWGAGGRLGTEAFF. DNA of the CDR3: TGTGCCAGCAGCTTGAGTTGGGGTGCGGGGGGGCGCCTGGGCACTGAAGCTTTCTTT.